What follows is one TCR beta chain and its context. The antigen is not known. The data stem from a study of OX40 agonist ivuxolimab in advanced cancers. On the study more broadly: Prior anti-PD-1, anti-PD-L1 or anti-CTLA-4 therapy did not bar entry, and approximately 40% had some. Overall study results and limits: The study found among the lowest clonal expansion in partial responders at 0.1-3.0 mg/kg. At doses 0.1 to 3.0 mg/kg, CD4+ and CD8+ clones expanded.

With autoimmune disease history or systemic immunosuppression, patients were excluded. V lost 2 bases and J lost 2, with 14 bases in between. CDR3 length equals 16 residues. Germline assignment: CDR1 SGHAT and CDR2 FQNNGV. Sequencing was performed with immunoSEQ multiplex PCR; in TCRdb, only in-frame clones are kept and a portion is missing. The sample shows 20,000 to 30,000 clones, 65% to 85% of them seen only once. Sequenced material: CD4+ or CD8+ T cells sorted from blood, taken in a trial of the OX40 agonist ivuxolimab. This sequence joins TRBV11-2 and TRBJ2-3; D perhaps matches TRBD1 (6 bases). The receptor's source is an adult with an advanced solid tumor such as melanoma, head and neck, liver or kidney cancer. The CDR3 spells CASSLHPGDVTDTQYF. DNA of the CDR3: TGTGCCAGCAGCTTACACCCAGGGGATGTCACAGATACGCAGTATTTT. Full variable domain (rest looked up from reference TRBV11-2 and TRBJ2-3): EAGVAQSPRYKIIEKRQSVAFWCNPISGHATLYWYQQILGQGPKLLIQFQNNGVVDDSQLPKDRFSAERLKGVDSTLKIQPAKLEDSAVYLCASSLHPGDVTDTQYFGPGTRLTVL.